This T cell receptor beta chain stems from a study of blood T cells in healthy people across ages. V was cut by 5 bases and J by 6 bases, with 11 bases left in between. CDR3 size: 13 residues. Germline V gene data show CDR1 as SGHNT and CDR2 as YENEEA. Through a sample-barcoded 5' primer and a J-beta primer mix, a second PCR was run for about 7 to 12 cycles. TCRdb re-derived calls from the 5' RACE reads in MiXCR, one entry per CDR3 protein. The table has approximately 730,000 distinct CDR3 sequences, roughly 47% seen once. There were healthy Caucasian individuals from Russia, aged about 6 to 95, serving as donors.

The rearrangement joins TRBV11-3 to TRBJ2-1; maybe TRBD2 (6 bases). Material: blood. The receptor was isolated from a woman aged 55-70 years in good health. CDR3 DNA: TGTGCCAGCAGCATAGTGGGGGGCAATGAGCAGTTCTTC. Protein: CASSIVGGNEQFF.